Shown below are 32 T cell receptor beta chains from a single sample sequenced in a study of response to subunit inactivated influenza vaccine. One entry per CDR3 protein, called by TCRdb with MiXCR from the RT-PCR reads. Altogether 630,000 or so distinct CDR3 sequences are present, around a sixth being singletons, with the ten largest covering approximately 10%. The sequences come from PBMCs from blood, collected approximately 13 days after vaccination. Source of these receptors: a man in his forties or fifties who received an inactivated influenza vaccine.

The J gene is TRBJ1-1, the V gene TRBV5-1; tentatively, D is TRBD1 (6 bases). Trimming cost V 0 bases and J 4 bases, with 16 bases left between them. In germline, CDR1 is SGHRS, CDR2 YFSETQ. This CDR3 spans 16 amino acids. The CDR3 region is CASSLGGGRLSTEAFF. The CDR3 DNA follows: TGCGCCAGCAGCTTGGGAGGGGGGAGGTTAAGCACTGAAGCTTTCTTT. The complete variable domain, with remaining parts taken from reference TRBV5-1 and TRBJ1-1, reads KAGVTQTPRYLIKTRGQQVTLSCSPISGHRSVSWYQQTPGQGLQFLFEYFSETQRNKGNFPGRFSGRQFSNSRSEMNVSTLELGDSALYLCASSLGGGRLSTEAFFGQGTRLTVV.

This clonotype was counted only a few times. The chain is built from TRBV12-3 or TRBV12-4 and TRBJ2-3, with 13 positions matching TRBD2. With V trimmed by 6 bases and J by 1 base, 4 bases remained unmatched. This CDR3 is 16 amino acids long. CDR3: CASRPGTSGGTDTQYF. The CDR3 nucleotides are TGTGCCAGCAGACCGGGGACTAGCGGGGGCACAGATACGCAGTATTTT.

V usage is TRBV15 and J usage is TRBJ2-1, with D possibly matching TRBD1 (8 bases). There are 13 residues in the CDR3. V dropped 9 bases and J dropped 6 bases, with 15 bases sitting between them. Germline loops: CDR1 LNHNV, CDR2 YYDKDF (reference sequence). This CDR3 reads CATKDREGNEQFF. The CDR3 DNA follows: TGTGCCACTAAGGACAGGGAGGGCAATGAGCAGTTCTTC.

V is TRBV10-3 and J is TRBJ1-6; TRBD1 might be the D (5 bases). CDR3 length: 14 residues. Germline CDR1 ENHRY, CDR2 SYGVKD. V lost 2 bases and J lost 7, with 9 bases in between. CDR3 in amino acids: CAISEGGNNSPLHF. CDR3 DNA: TGTGCCATCAGTGAGGGGGGTAACAATTCACCCCTCCACTTT.

This clonotype was seen only a few times. The chain has TRBV12-3 or TRBV12-4 and TRBJ1-5; 9 positions agree with TRBD1. The CDR3 is 16 residues long. The J segment lost 2 bases and the V segment lost 2 bases, leaving 4 bases of the junction unmatched. CDR3 sequence: CASSLWDRVRNQPQHF. The DNA of the CDR3 is TGTGCCAGCAGTTTATGGGACAGGGTTCGCAATCAGCCCCAGCATTTT.

This clonotype has ten or more counts. The rearrangement uses TRBV2 and TRBJ1-5; D is unresolved. CDR3 size: 16 residues. The V gene's germline CDR1 is SNHLY and CDR2 FYNNEI. Trimming removed 4 bases at V and 0 bases at J, with 13 bases between. The CDR3 loop is CASSAGRANSNQPQHF. The CDR3 DNA is TGTGCCAGCAGTGCCGGGAGGGCCAATAGCAATCAGCCCCAGCATTTT. The whole variable domain, filled in from reference TRBV2 and TRBJ1-5, reads EPEVTQTPSHQVTQMGQEVILRCVPISNHLYFYWYRQILGQKVEFLVSFYNNEISEKSEIFDDQFSVERPDGSNFTLKIRSTKLEDSAMYFCASSAGRANSNQPQHFGDGTRLSIL.

This clonotype has only a few counts. The V call is TRBV6-2 or TRBV6-3, the J call TRBJ2-7; 8 bases fit TRBD1. Per the germline V gene, CDR1 is MNHEY and CDR2 is SVGEGT. The CDR3 contains 13 residues. The J segment lost 4 bases and the V segment lost 8 bases, leaving 7 bases of the junction unmatched. This CDR3 reads CASGARGPYEQYF. The CDR3 region has the DNA TGTGCCAGCGGGGCCAGGGGGCCGTACGAGCAGTACTTC.

The rearrangement joins TRBV5-1 to TRBJ2-5; tentatively, D is TRBD1 (6 bases). Trimming cost V 4 bases and J 5 bases, with 18 bases left between them. The CDR3 runs to 15 residues. Germline values: CDR1 SGHRS, CDR2 YFSETQ. CDR3 DNA: TGCGCCAGCAGCGCGTCAGGGGCCCCCTCGGAGACCCAGTACTTC. This gives the protein CASSASGAPSETQYF.

This clonotype showed up many times. This rearrangement joins TRBV28 to TRBJ1-6; possibly TRBD1 for D (5 bases). Germline V gene data show CDR1 as MDHEN and CDR2 as SYDVKM. The CDR3 loop spans 13 amino acids. Trimming cost V 6 bases and J 7 bases, with 10 bases left between them. The CDR3 region has the DNA TGTGCCAGCAGAGGGGACTACAATTCACCCCTCCACTTT. Amino acids: CASRGDYNSPLHF. The full variable domain, rest sourced from reference TRBV28 and TRBJ1-6, is DVKVTQSSRYLVKRTGEKVFLECVQDMDHENMFWYRQDPGLGLRLIYFSYDVKMKEKGDIPEGYSVSREKKERFSLILESASTNQTSMYLCASRGDYNSPLHFGNGTRLTVT.

The chain combines TRBV20-1 with TRBJ2-3; a weak D match, TRBD2 (6 bases). Deletions cut 5 bases from V and 0 bases from J, with 9 bases between. The V gene's germline CDR1 is DFQATT and CDR2 SNEGSKA (reference sequence). This CDR3 comprises 13 residues. For the CDR3, the DNA is TGCAGTGCTCTAGCGAAAAGCACAGATACGCAGTATTTT. Protein: CSALAKSTDTQYF.

The rearrangement uses TRBV19 and TRBJ2-2; 7 bases line up with TRBD1. The CDR3 consists of 15 residues. Germline V gene data show CDR1 as LNHDA and CDR2 as SQIVND (reference sequence). V gave up 7 bases and J gave up 1 base; unmatched junction bases: 6. CDR3 amino acids: CASKPGQKNTGELFF. The CDR3, as DNA: TGTGCCAGTAAGCCGGGACAGAAGAACACCGGGGAGCTGTTTTTT. The whole variable domain, filled in from reference TRBV19 and TRBJ2-2, reads DGGITQSPKYLFRKEGQNVTLSCEQNLNHDAMYWYRQDPGQGLRLIYYSQIVNDFQKGDIAEGYSVSREKKESFPLTVTSAQKNPTAFYLCASKPGQKNTGELFFGEGSRLTVL.

This clonotype was detected ten times or more. The chain joins TRBV12-3 or TRBV12-4 to TRBJ2-1; D perhaps matches TRBD2 (6 bases). V lost 7 bases and J 6 bases, leaving 16 bases between the germline ends. The CDR3 loop spans 14 amino acids. DNA for the CDR3: TGTGCCAGCACCGAGTCCAGAGCGGGCAATGAGCAGTTCTTC. It translates to CASTESRAGNEQFF.

In its sample, this clonotype was seen a few times. The chain's CDR3 is CASRGDLSSYEQYF. CDR3 nucleotides: TGTGCCAGCAGAGGGGACCTAAGCTCCTACGAGCAGTACTTC. The V call is TRBV28, the J call TRBJ2-7, with D perhaps being TRBD1 or TRBD2 (5 bases each). This CDR3 is built from 14 residues. Germline CDR1 reads MDHEN; CDR2 reads SYDVKM. Trimming took off 6 bases at V and 0 bases at J, with 12 bases between the two ends.

This clonotype was detected many times. This sequence joins TRBV7-6 and TRBJ2-1; TRBD2 agrees at 14 bases. Unmatched junction bases numbered 9, after V lost 1 base and J lost 4 bases. The CDR3 has 19 residues. Looked up from germline, CDR1 is SGHVS and CDR2 is FNYEAQ. The CDR3 DNA reads TGTGCCAGCAGCTTAGGGGGACTAGCGGGAGCAGGGATTTACAATGAGCAGTTCTTC. It translates to CASSLGGLAGAGIYNEQFF.

Only a few counts were recorded for this clonotype. J is TRBJ2-5 and V is TRBV18, with D unclear. Deletions cut 3 bases from V and 4 bases from J, with 9 bases between. The CDR3 has 13 amino acids. The germline V gene encodes CDR1 KGHSH and CDR2 LQKENI. The CDR3 is CASSPASGETQYF. DNA of the CDR3: TGTGCCAGCTCACCTGCGTCGGGAGAGACCCAGTACTTC.

This clonotype was detected only once. V is TRBV28 and J is TRBJ2-5; 7 bases align to TRBD2. The ends lost 8 bases at V and 3 bases at J; junction bases unmatched: 18. The CDR3 loop spans 17 amino acids. Germline loops: CDR1 MDHEN, CDR2 SYDVKM. The CDR3 here is CASLKDGGSRWEETQYF. DNA for the CDR3: TGTGCCAGCCTCAAAGATGGCGGGAGTAGGTGGGAAGAGACCCAGTACTTC.

This clonotype occurred a few times. The chain employs TRBV29-1 and TRBJ2-2, with TRBD1 identical over 10 bases. Germline CDR1 and CDR2: SQVTM and ANQGSEA. Trimming removed 3 bases from V and 7 bases from J; junction bases left unmatched: 5. CDR3 size: 14 residues. Here the CDR3 DNA reads TGCAGCGTTGATTTGGGACAGGGGTTCGGGGAGCTGTTTTTT. Translating gives CSVDLGQGFGELFF.

CDR3 nucleotides: TGTGCCAGCAGCGACCGGACAGGGCTCTATAATTCACCCCTCCACTTT. Translating it yields CASSDRTGLYNSPLHF. The genes are TRBV7-8 and TRBJ1-6; TRBD1 matches at 8 bases. With V trimmed by 5 bases and J by 3 bases, 6 bases remained unmatched. This CDR3 has 16 amino acids. The germline CDR1 and CDR2 sequences are SGHVS and FQNEAQ.

The chain has TRBV3-1 and TRBJ2-2; D could derive from TRBD1 or TRBD2 (5 bases each). The length of the CDR3 is 14 residues. Looked up from germline, CDR1 is LGHDT and CDR2 is YNNKEL (reference sequence). With 4 bases removed from V and 4 bases from J, the gap between germline ends came to 10 bases. This chain's CDR3 is CASSRGERTGELFF. In DNA form, the CDR3 reads TGTGCCAGCAGCCGAGGGGAACGCACCGGGGAGCTGTTTTTT.

This clonotype was found a few times. The chain is built from TRBV29-1 and TRBJ2-3; no definite D call. The germline CDR1 and CDR2 sequences are SQVTM and ANQGSEA. The CDR3 has 17 residues. Trimming pared 0 bases from V and 0 bases from J, leaving 16 bases between. The CDR3 region has the DNA TGCAGCGTTGAAGATGAAGTCAGTTTCGTTAGCACAGATACGCAGTATTTT. It specifies CSVEDEVSFVSTDTQYF.

Written as DNA, the CDR3 is TGTGCCAGCAGCCAATGGGACTCCCGGGATACGCAGTATTTT. This gives the protein CASSQWDSRDTQYF. V usage is TRBV3-1 and J usage is TRBJ2-3, with D possibly TRBD2 on 6 matching bases. V dropped 2 bases and J dropped 6 bases, with 12 bases sitting between them. Germline values: CDR1 LGHDT, CDR2 YNNKEL (reference sequence). The CDR3 totals 14 residues.

The chain recombines TRBV7-2 with TRBJ1-6; D might be TRBD1 (6 bases). The CDR3 extends over 14 amino acids. Deletions cut 2 bases from V and 8 bases from J, with 10 bases between. CDR1 is SGHTA and CDR2 is FQGNSA in the germline V gene. CDR3 coding DNA: TGTGCCAGCAGCTTACCGGGGGGGCATTCACCCCTCCACTTT. This sequence encodes CASSLPGGHSPLHF.

This sequence joins TRBV7-8 and TRBJ2-1; D is possibly TRBD2 (7 bases). Germline CDR1 SGHVS, CDR2 FQNEAQ. There are 15 residues in the CDR3. With 0 bases removed from V and 7 bases from J, the gap between germline ends came to 13 bases. As DNA, the CDR3 is TGTGCCAGCAGCTTAGCAGCGAGGGGGGGGAATGAGCAGTTCTTC. It specifies CASSLAARGGNEQFF.

The chain links TRBV25-1 to TRBJ1-2; D is ambiguous. The CDR3 length is 16 residues. Germline-derived CDR1 and CDR2 are MGHDK and SYGVNS. V lost 2 bases to trimming and J lost 0 bases, with 13 bases between them. CDR3 amino acids: CASSENLAGANYGYTF. In nucleotides, the CDR3 is TGTGCCAGCAGTGAAAATCTTGCAGGAGCTAACTATGGCTACACCTTC.

This clonotype showed up many times. V is TRBV5-1 and J is TRBJ2-5; 8 bases are a match to TRBD2. V trimming: 4 bases; J trimming: 5 bases; junction bases outside the gene matches: 10. The CDR3 totals 15 residues. CDR1 and CDR2 from the germline V gene are SGHRS and YFSETQ. The CDR3 here is CASSRLIAGGETQYF. CDR3 in DNA: TGCGCCAGCAGCCGTTTGATCGCGGGGGGTGAGACCCAGTACTTC. Looking up the rest from reference TRBV5-1 and TRBJ2-5 gives the full variable domain: KAGVTQTPRYLIKTRGQQVTLSCSPISGHRSVSWYQQTPGQGLQFLFEYFSETQRNKGNFPGRFSGRQFSNSRSEMNVSTLELGDSALYLCASSRLIAGGETQYFGPGTRLLVL.

The V and J genes are TRBV4-3 and TRBJ2-1; D is undetermined. V lost 0 bases, J lost 2 bases, and 8 bases lay in between. CDR1 LGHNA and CDR2 YSLEER come from the germline V gene. The CDR3 contains 15 residues. The CDR3 DNA is TGCGCCAGCAGCCAAGACTCGAGCCCCTACAATGAGCAGTTCTTC. Its protein is CASSQDSSPYNEQFF.

In its sample, this clonotype was seen a few times. The chain joins TRBV12-3 or TRBV12-4 to TRBJ2-2, with D uncertain. The CDR3 length is 13 residues. Trimming removed 2 bases from V and 10 bases from J, with 11 bases in between. CDR3 in amino acids: CASSLLWAEELFF. In DNA, the CDR3 is TGTGCCAGCAGTTTATTGTGGGCTGAGGAGCTGTTTTTT.

The rearrangement joins TRBV7-6 to TRBJ2-7, with a weak D call TRBD1 (6 bases). Germline loops: CDR1 SGHVS, CDR2 FNYEAQ. CDR3 length: 15 residues. The germline V and J ends were trimmed by 5 bases and 7 bases, with 21 bases remaining between them. CDR3 loop: CASSLLQGWVDEQYF. The CDR3 region has the DNA TGTGCCAGCAGCCTTCTACAGGGCTGGGTTGATGAGCAGTACTTC.

This clonotype was seen more than once but under ten times. This rearrangement joins TRBV29-1 to TRBJ2-1, with TRBD2 identical over 12 bases. Trimming took 3 bases from V and 8 from J; bases not matched to a gene: 8. The germline gives CDR1 SQVTM, CDR2 ANQGSEA. The CDR3 totals 15 residues. The CDR3 sequence is CSVDRGLAGRDEQFF. CDR3 in DNA: TGCAGCGTTGACCGCGGACTAGCGGGAAGGGATGAGCAGTTCTTC.

The chain joins TRBV7-9 to TRBJ2-7; tentatively, D is TRBD1 (5 bases). The CDR3 length is 15 residues. CDR1 SEHNR and CDR2 FQNEAQ come from the germline V gene (reference sequence). V was trimmed by 8 bases and J by 2 bases, leaving 19 bases between them. CDR3 residues: CASALRAGLPYEQYF. The CDR3 DNA sequence: TGTGCCAGCGCCCTCAGAGCAGGGTTACCCTACGAGCAGTACTTC.

V is TRBV2 and J is TRBJ1-1; 7 nucleotides line up with TRBD1. V lost 2 bases and J lost 6; bases outside the gene matches: 12. The CDR3 runs to 16 residues. Germline CDR1 reads SNHLY; CDR2 reads FYNNEI. CDR3 sequence: CASSERPGGGGPEAFF. The CDR3 bases are TGTGCCAGCAGTGAACGACCGGGTGGAGGGGGCCCTGAAGCTTTCTTT.

The chain has TRBV7-9 and TRBJ2-1; TRBD1 aligns across 10 bases. CDR3 length: 15 residues. Per germline, CDR1 SEHNR and CDR2 FQNEAQ (reference sequence). V gave up 3 bases and J gave up 6 bases; unmatched junction bases: 5. This CDR3 reads CASSFGGTGVNEQFF. CDR3 nucleotides: TGTGCCAGCAGCTTTGGGGGGACAGGGGTCAATGAGCAGTTCTTC.